What follows are 32 T cell receptor beta chains derived from one specimen sequenced in a study of blood T cell repertoires in COVID-19. Assay used: immunoSEQ multiplex PCR; TCRdb lists only in-frame clones, some missing. The sample carries some 58,000 clones, 86% recorded once. Sequences were obtained from peripheral blood. These receptors were taken from a man between 35 and 55 years old with acute or convalescent COVID-19.

The rearrangement uses TRBV30 and TRBJ1-3; 10 bases line up with TRBD1. The CDR3 totals 15 residues. The germline V gene has CDR1 GTSNPN and CDR2 SVGIG (reference sequence). Trimming cost V 3 bases and J 4 bases; bases outside gene matches: 6. This chain's CDR3 is CAWSADRGHGNTIYF. The CDR3 nucleotides read TGTGCCTGGAGCGCCGACAGGGGGCACGGAAACACCATATATTTT.

The rearrangement uses TRBV28 and TRBJ1-1, with D possibly being TRBD1 (6 bases). V was trimmed by 7 bases and J by 5 bases, leaving 14 bases between them. This CDR3 has 13 amino acids. Germline assignment: CDR1 MDHEN and CDR2 SYDVKM. The CDR3 protein is CASIPGTHTEAFF. CDR3 in DNA: TGTGCCAGCATACCCGGGACACATACTGAAGCTTTCTTT. Full variable domain (outside the CDR3, taken from reference TRBV28 and TRBJ1-1): DVKVTQSSRYLVKRTGEKVFLECVQDMDHENMFWYRQDPGLGLRLIYFSYDVKMKEKGDIPEGYSVSREKKERFSLILESASTNQTSMYLCASIPGTHTEAFFGQGTRLTVV.

This rearrangement joins TRBV10-3 to TRBJ1-1, with D unresolved. CDR1 is ENHRY and CDR2 is SYGVKD in the germline V gene. The CDR3 loop spans 14 amino acids. The ends were cut back, 7 bases at V and 5 bases at J, with 17 bases in the middle. The CDR3: CAIIYPGMETEAFF. For the CDR3, the DNA is TGTGCCATCATTTATCCGGGTATGGAAACTGAAGCTTTCTTT.

The rearrangement uses TRBV11-2 and TRBJ2-1, with TRBD2 as a possible D gene (6 bases). Trimming removed 3 bases at V and 0 bases at J, with 12 bases between. Germline V CDR1 and CDR2: SGHAT, FQNNGV. The CDR3 consists of 16 residues. In nucleotides, the CDR3 is TGTGCCAGCAGCTTGGGCGGGGTGGGCTCCTACAATGAGCAGTTCTTC. Translated: CASSLGGVGSYNEQFF.

V gene TRBV3-1 (or the pseudogene TRBV3-2) combines with J gene TRBJ2-3, with D tentatively TRBD2 (6 bases). Trimming cost V 4 bases and J 0 bases, with 8 bases left between them. Germline loops: CDR1 LGHDT, CDR2 YNNKEL (reference sequence). This CDR3 comprises 14 residues. The CDR3 coding sequence is TGTGCCAGCAGCCGGCGGGGTAGCACAGATACGCAGTATTTT. It yields the protein CASSRRGSTDTQYF.

This clone has only one observation. The chain is built from TRBV27 and TRBJ1-5, with D tentatively TRBD1 (6 bases). The CDR3 runs to 13 residues. CDR1 and CDR2 (germline): MNHEY, SMNVEV (reference sequence). V lost 3 bases and J lost 4, with 7 bases in between. The CDR3 protein is CASSFQGNQPQHF. CDR3 nucleotide sequence: TGTGCCAGCAGTTTCCAGGGGAATCAGCCCCAGCATTTT.

The chain links TRBV18 to TRBJ1-3, with D unclear. This CDR3 comprises 16 residues. Germline values: CDR1 KGHSH, CDR2 LQKENI. Trimming cost V 3 bases and J 4 bases, with 16 bases left between them. CDR3 nucleotide sequence: TGTGCCAGCTCACCGGTCGGCCGTGACAAAGGAAACACCATATATTTT. Translating gives CASSPVGRDKGNTIYF.

This chain uses TRBV18 with TRBJ2-2; weak D call: TRBD2 (5 bases). V was trimmed by 0 bases and J by 5 bases, leaving 7 bases between them. Germline-derived CDR1 and CDR2 are KGHSH and LQKENI. The CDR3 runs 14 residues. The CDR3 region is CASSPPSGTGELFF. The CDR3 DNA sequence: TGTGCCAGCTCACCACCCTCGGGAACCGGGGAGCTGTTTTTT.

The rearrangement links TRBV24-1 to TRBJ2-3; 8 nucleotides line up with TRBD2. CDR3 length equals 16 residues. The germline V gene has CDR1 KGHDR and CDR2 SFDVKD. V lost 4 bases, J lost 3 bases, and 8 bases stayed unmatched. DNA for the CDR3: TGTGCCACCAGTGAAGCGGGAGCGGGGGCAACAGATACGCAGTATTTT. Its translation is CATSEAGAGATDTQYF.

This chain links TRBV11-2 with TRBJ2-7, with 8 bases lining up with TRBD1. This CDR3 contains 15 residues. The trim removed 6 bases at V and 3 bases at J, leaving 10 bases unmatched. CDR1 and CDR2 (germline): SGHAT, FQNNGV. The CDR3 is CASRSPGTGDYEQYF. The CDR3 DNA reads as TGTGCCAGCAGATCGCCCGGGACAGGAGACTACGAGCAGTACTTC. Full variable domain (remainder filled in from reference TRBV11-2 and TRBJ2-7): EAGVAQSPRYKIIEKRQSVAFWCNPISGHATLYWYQQILGQGPKLLIQFQNNGVVDDSQLPKDRFSAERLKGVDSTLKIQPAKLEDSAVYLCASRSPGTGDYEQYFGPGTRLTVT.

The rearrangement joins TRBV27 to TRBJ2-7, with 11 bases that match TRBD2. After removal of 3 bases from V and 2 bases from J, the junction contained 3 bases not matched to a gene. The CDR3 is made up of 15 amino acids. Germline lookup yields CDR1 MNHEY and CDR2 SMNVEV (reference sequence). The CDR3 loop is CASSLLAGGTYEQYF. In nucleotides, the CDR3 is TGTGCCAGCAGTTTGCTAGCGGGGGGTACCTACGAGCAGTACTTC.

The rearrangement links TRBV2 to TRBJ1-4; D gene ambiguous. This CDR3 contains 14 residues. V lost 8 bases to trimming and J lost 6 bases, with 16 bases between them. Germline CDR1 and CDR2: SNHLY and FYNNEI. Here the CDR3 DNA reads TGTGCCAGCTCTCGGGGAGGGTATGATGAAAAACTGTTTTTT. Amino acid sequence: CASSRGGYDEKLFF. Full variable domain (outside the CDR3, taken from reference TRBV2 and TRBJ1-4): EPEVTQTPSHQVTQMGQEVILRCVPISNHLYFYWYRQILGQKVEFLVSFYNNEISEKSEIFDDQFSVERPDGSNFTLKIRSTKLEDSAMYFCASSRGGYDEKLFFGSGTQLSVL.

This clone was found a few times. The chain employs TRBV3-1 (or the pseudogene TRBV3-2) and TRBJ1-1, with TRBD1 matching 8 bases. This CDR3 has 15 amino acids. CDR1 and CDR2 (germline): LGHDT, YNNKEL (reference sequence). The trim removed 4 bases at V and 7 bases at J, leaving 11 bases unmatched. The CDR3 is CASSPFTGGRGEAFF. CDR3 in DNA: TGTGCCAGCAGCCCCTTTACAGGGGGGCGAGGTGAAGCTTTCTTT.

The gene calls are TRBV3-1 (or the pseudogene TRBV3-2) and TRBJ2-3; D not resolved. Trimming removed 0 bases at V and 4 bases at J, with 11 bases between. Germline V gene data show CDR1 as LGHDT and CDR2 as YNNKEL (reference sequence). The CDR3 contains 15 residues. The CDR3 sequence is CASSQERHQADTQYF. The CDR3 DNA follows: TGTGCCAGCAGCCAAGAGCGACATCAGGCAGATACGCAGTATTTT.

The chain joins TRBV2 to TRBJ1-2; 12 nucleotides match TRBD1. The ends lost 9 bases at V and 8 bases at J; junction bases unmatched: 13. Germline CDR1 reads SNHLY; CDR2 reads FYNNEI. The CDR3 has 15 amino acids. For the CDR3, the DNA is TGTGCCAGAGGGACAGGGGGCGATTATGACGCCGGCTACACCTTC. This sequence encodes CARGTGGDYDAGYTF.

The chain recombines TRBV5-4 with TRBJ1-2; D is uncertain. Germline V gives CDR1 SGHNT, CDR2 YYREEE (reference sequence). The CDR3 spans 14 residues. V lost 6 bases to trimming and J lost 5 bases, with 17 bases between them. This CDR3 reads CASTRGREDYGYTF. The CDR3 bases are TGTGCCAGCACCCGGGGAAGGGAGGATTATGGCTACACCTTC.

The chain links TRBV6-5 to TRBJ2-7; 7 bases line up with TRBD1. This CDR3 region has 12 residues. The V gene end was trimmed by 6 bases and the J gene end by 3 bases; junction bases not matched to a gene: 2. Germline V gene sequence: CDR1 MNHEY, CDR2 SVGAGI. The CDR3 reads CASSSGGYEQYF. The CDR3 DNA follows: TGTGCCAGCAGCTCAGGGGGCTACGAGCAGTACTTC.

V and J are TRBV5-4 and TRBJ2-3; possible D gene TRBD2, 7 bases. Germline V gives CDR1 SGHNT, CDR2 YYREEE (reference sequence). Trimming stripped 3 bases from V and 2 bases from J, with 22 bases between. This CDR3 comprises 18 residues. The CDR3 here is CASSSIGLGGRPTDTQYF. Here the CDR3 DNA reads TGTGCCAGCAGCTCGATCGGGTTGGGGGGGCGCCCCACAGATACGCAGTATTTT.

The V gene is TRBV7-3, the J gene TRBJ1-5; a possible D gene is TRBD1 (5 bases). The CDR3 consists of 13 residues. Germline-derived CDR1 and CDR2 are SGHTA and FQGTGA. The germline V and J ends were trimmed by 4 bases and 6 bases, with 10 bases remaining between them. CDR3 loop: CASSSGHLQPQHF. In DNA form, the CDR3 reads TGTGCCAGCAGCTCCGGACATCTTCAGCCCCAGCATTTT.

V usage is TRBV30 and J usage is TRBJ1-3; weak D call: TRBD1 (6 bases). Germline CDR1 GTSNPN, CDR2 SVGIG (reference sequence). V was trimmed by 0 bases and J by 0 bases, leaving 9 bases between them. This CDR3 is 15 amino acids long. Here the CDR3 reads CAWSVRTDSGNTIYF. The CDR3 DNA reads as TGTGCCTGGAGTGTAAGGACAGACTCTGGAAACACCATATATTTT.

The rearrangement uses TRBV6-5 and TRBJ2-7; D is ambiguous. Germline CDR1 is MNHEY and CDR2 is SVGAGI. The CDR3 is made up of 14 amino acids. The V end lost 0 bases, the J end lost 2 bases, and 8 bases lay between the germline ends. CDR3 protein: CASSYSGQTYEQYF. The DNA of the CDR3 is TGTGCCAGCAGTTACTCTGGGCAGACCTACGAGCAGTACTTC.

J is TRBJ2-5 and V is TRBV7-2; 7 positions agree with TRBD1. V dropped 0 bases and J dropped 1; count of bases not matched to a gene: 5. Germline CDR1 SGHTA, CDR2 FQGNSA. There are 16 residues in the CDR3. CDR3 bases: TGTGCCAGCAGCTTAGCACGTCCAGGGGGCCAAGAGACCCAGTACTTC. This translates into CASSLARPGGQETQYF.

The V call is TRBV30, the J call TRBJ1-1; D unresolved. V was clipped by 1 base and J by 0 bases, with 9 bases between them. The CDR3 runs 14 residues. CDR1 GTSNPN and CDR2 SVGIG come from the germline V gene (reference sequence). This CDR3 reads CAWSDPGLNTEAFF. DNA for the CDR3: TGTGCCTGGAGTGATCCGGGGTTGAACACTGAAGCTTTCTTT.

This rearrangement joins TRBV11-3 to TRBJ2-3, with unresolved D. With 1 base removed from V and 2 bases from J, the gap between germline ends came to 4 bases. The CDR3 length is 13 residues. Germline V gives CDR1 SGHNT, CDR2 YENEEA. The CDR3 sequence: CASSLAFTDTQYF. CDR3 bases: TGTGCCAGCAGCTTAGCCTTCACAGATACGCAGTATTTT.

The chain recombines TRBV7-8 with TRBJ1-3, with 9 nucleotides matching TRBD1. Trimming took 3 bases from V and 6 from J; bases not matched to a gene: 6. The germline V gene encodes CDR1 SGHVS and CDR2 FQNEAQ. This CDR3 is 15 amino acids long. The CDR3 spells CASSFDRGRENTIYF. The CDR3 DNA reads as TGTGCCAGCAGCTTCGACAGGGGGAGGGAAAACACCATATATTTT.

The chain combines TRBV11-3 with TRBJ1-6; 9 nucleotides match TRBD1. Germline loops: CDR1 SGHNT, CDR2 YENEEA. V shed 7 bases, J shed 8 bases, and the junction held 12 bases outside the gene matches. This CDR3 is built from 16 residues. This CDR3 is CASTHTGTGTHSPLHF. DNA for the CDR3: TGTGCCAGCACCCACACCGGGACAGGGACTCATTCACCCCTCCACTTT.

The V call is TRBV20-1, the J call TRBJ1-1; no clear D gene. With 3 bases removed from V and 1 base from J, the gap between germline ends came to 15 bases. This CDR3 comprises 15 residues. Germline V gives CDR1 DFQATT, CDR2 SNEGSKA (reference sequence). The CDR3 region is CSASKLSGGNTEAFF. The CDR3 region has the DNA TGCAGTGCTAGTAAACTTTCCGGCGGGAACACTGAAGCTTTCTTT.

This chain connects TRBV14 to TRBJ1-1; TRBD1 matches at 7 bases. CDR1 and CDR2 from the germline V gene are SGHDN and FVKESK. The CDR3 runs to 12 residues. Trimming removed 4 bases from V and 10 bases from J; junction bases left unmatched: 6. The chain's CDR3 is CASSRQGYGAFF. CDR3 DNA: TGTGCCAGCAGCCGACAGGGTTATGGAGCTTTCTTT. Filled out from reference TRBV14 and TRBJ1-1, the complete variable domain reads EAGVTQFPSHSVIEKGQTVTLRCDPISGHDNLYWYRRVMGKEIKFLLHFVKESKQDESGMPNNRFLAERTGGTYSTLKVQPAELEDSGVYFCASSRQGYGAFFGQGTRLTVV.

This chain links TRBV5-1 with TRBJ2-1; possibly TRBD1 for D (6 bases). In germline, CDR1 is SGHRS, CDR2 YFSETQ. The CDR3 sequence is 13 residues long. Trimming shortened V by 5 bases and J by 5 bases, and 11 bases separated the two germline ends. The DNA of the CDR3 is TGCGCCAGCAGTAGGGGGTCGAACAATGAGCAGTTCTTC. Translated, it gives CASSRGSNNEQFF.

The gene calls are TRBV4-1 and TRBJ1-2, with a possible D match to TRBD1 (5 bases). This CDR3 comprises 16 residues. From germline, CDR1 is MGHRA and CDR2 YSYEKL. Between the trimmed V and J ends, which lost 0 bases and 8 bases, there was a span of 19 bases. The CDR3 sequence: CASSQDPRQAPGGYTF. The CDR3 coding sequence is TGCGCCAGCAGCCAAGATCCTCGGCAGGCCCCAGGGGGCTACACCTTC.

This chain's CDR3 is CASSHRLRFWTAKPSGNTIYF. The CDR3 DNA follows: TGCGCCAGCAGCCACAGGCTTAGATTCTGGACAGCCAAGCCCTCTGGAAACACCATATATTTT. This chain links TRBV4-1 with TRBJ1-3, with D perhaps TRBD1 (6 bases). This CDR3 is built from 21 residues. Trimming removed 3 bases at V and 0 bases at J, with 27 bases between. Germline CDR1 reads MGHRA; CDR2 reads YSYEKL.

The chain employs TRBV6-5 and TRBJ1-5; 7 bases agree with TRBD1. This CDR3 contains 14 residues. V gave up 7 bases and J gave up 4 bases; unmatched junction bases: 7. Germline CDR1 is MNHEY and CDR2 is SVGAGI. CDR3: CASNRQGGNQPQHF. The CDR3 DNA sequence: TGTGCCAGCAACCGACAGGGTGGGAATCAGCCCCAGCATTTT.